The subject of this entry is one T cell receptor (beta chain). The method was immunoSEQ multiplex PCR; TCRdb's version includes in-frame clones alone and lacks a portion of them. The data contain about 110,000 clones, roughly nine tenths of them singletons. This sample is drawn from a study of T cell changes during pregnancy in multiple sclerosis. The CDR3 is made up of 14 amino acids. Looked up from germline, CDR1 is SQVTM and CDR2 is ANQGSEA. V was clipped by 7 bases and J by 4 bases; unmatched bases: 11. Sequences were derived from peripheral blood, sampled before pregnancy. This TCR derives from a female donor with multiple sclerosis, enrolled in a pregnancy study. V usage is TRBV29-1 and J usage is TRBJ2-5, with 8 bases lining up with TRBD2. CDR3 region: CSGFSGIGLETQYF. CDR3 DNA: TGCAGCGGATTTAGCGGGATTGGACTAGAGACCCAGTACTTC.